This T cell receptor (beta chain) originates from a study of blood T cell repertoires in COVID-19. Across the study: Donors in the United States, Italy and Spain gave samples during acute or convalescent COVID-19. The cDNA or gDNA used as material had been derived from T cells, B-cell-depleted T cells, or PBMCs.

The authors' processing: Reference gene primer amplification in the assay estimated nucleated cell counts. The method was immunoSEQ multiplex PCR; TCRdb's version includes in-frame clones alone and lacks a portion of them. Clone size and V and J calls were adopted from that table, with D and trimming inferred from the DNA. The sample has roughly 230,000 clones, almost 90% seen once. V was pared by 4 bases and J by 2 bases, with 10 bases between. This CDR3 contains 13 residues. Germline CDR1 SGHRS, CDR2 YFSETQ. It was during active infection that Seattle patients were enrolled and then longitudinally followed.

The clonotype was recovered from a woman aged 60-70 years with COVID-19, enrolled during active disease. The material sequenced was peripheral blood. V gene TRBV5-1 combines with J gene TRBJ2-7; TRBD2 is a possible D gene (5 bases). The CDR3 region is CASSGLITYEQYF. CDR3 sequence (DNA): TGCGCCAGCAGCGGACTGATCACCTACGAGCAGTACTTC.